This entry lists 17 T cell receptor beta chains sequenced from one sample in a study of cytomegalovirus exposure and HLA in healthy donors. 60 Vbeta and 13 Jbeta primers were used in PCR. The protocol was immunoSEQ multiplex PCR, while the TCRdb copy is restricted to in-frame clones and leaves out a portion. Among 270,000 or so clones listed, 86% were seen once. Sequences were obtained from PBMCs. The source of these receptors is a man between 35 and 55 years old in good health and CMV-seropositive.

The rearrangement joins TRBV18 to TRBJ1-1; 7 bases align to TRBD1. Trimming removed 4 bases from V and 1 base from J; junction bases left unmatched: 12. The CDR3 contains 17 residues. The germline V gene has CDR1 KGHSH and CDR2 LQKENI. Here the CDR3 reads CASSRRRGTDQNTEAFF. The DNA for the CDR3 is TGTGCCAGCTCACGCCGTCGGGGGACAGACCAGAACACTGAAGCTTTCTTT.

The rearrangement joins TRBV27 to TRBJ2-7; no clear D. The germline CDR1 and CDR2 sequences are MNHEY and SMNVEV (reference sequence). The CDR3 consists of 14 residues. The ends were cut back, 5 bases at V and 6 bases at J, with 17 bases in the middle. Here the CDR3 DNA reads TGTGCCAGCAGTCCCGGGTACGTCTCGAGCGAGCAGTACTTC. Protein sequence: CASSPGYVSSEQYF.

This chain links TRBV4-1 with TRBJ2-1, with 11 positions matching TRBD2. Per germline, CDR1 MGHRA and CDR2 YSYEKL. The junction had 3 bases not matched to a gene; V was cut back by 1 base and J by 7 bases. The CDR3 covers 15 residues. CDR3 nucleotides: TGCGCCAGCAGCCAAGCTAGCGGGAGGCCAAATGAGCAGTTCTTC. Translated: CASSQASGRPNEQFF.

V is TRBV6-6 and J is TRBJ2-1; 7 nucleotides match TRBD2. V lost 2 bases to trimming and J lost 3 bases; unmatched junction nucleotides: 4. This CDR3 has 15 residues. Germline loops: CDR1 MNHNY, CDR2 SVGAGI (reference sequence). CDR3 DNA sequence: TGTGCCAGCAGTTACGAGGCTAGCGGCTACAATGAGCAGTTCTTC. This translates into CASSYEASGYNEQFF.

The chain links TRBV14 to TRBJ1-1; D is perhaps TRBD1 (5 bases). The CDR3 contains 14 residues. Germline V gene lookup returns CDR1 SGHDN and CDR2 FVKESK. V lost 5 bases and J lost 4, with 14 bases in between. The DNA for the CDR3 is TGTGCCAGCAGCTTAGAGACAAGGGGCACTGAAGCTTTCTTT. It yields the protein CASSLETRGTEAFF.

The V gene is TRBV28, the J gene TRBJ2-1; D remains unclear. This CDR3 has 13 amino acids. CDR1 and CDR2 from the germline V gene are MDHEN and SYDVKM. Trimming stripped 5 bases from V and 3 bases from J, with 8 bases between. This chain's CDR3 is CASSPQIYNEQFF. The CDR3 nucleotides read TGTGCCAGCAGTCCCCAAATCTACAATGAGCAGTTCTTC.

This chain uses TRBV7-9 with TRBJ2-7, with a possible D match to TRBD1 (6 bases). CDR1 is SEHNR, CDR2 FQNEAQ, per germline (reference sequence). V lost 0 bases and J lost 0, with 12 bases in between. The CDR3 is 16 amino acids. The CDR3 DNA sequence: TGTGCCAGCAGCTTAGCGGGGGCCGCCGTCTCCTACGAGCAGTACTTC. Translating it yields CASSLAGAAVSYEQYF.

Written as DNA, the CDR3 is TGTGCCAGCAGCTTGGCCATGTACCAAGAGACCCAGTACTTC. Translated: CASSLAMYQETQYF. This chain uses TRBV5-4 with TRBJ2-5; no definite D call. V was trimmed by 0 bases and J by 0 bases, leaving 6 bases between them. There are 14 residues in the CDR3. Germline V gives CDR1 SGHNT, CDR2 YYREEE (reference sequence). Filled out from reference TRBV5-4 and TRBJ2-5, the complete variable domain reads ETGVTQSPTHLIKTRGQQVTLRCSSQSGHNTVSWYQQALGQGPQFIFQYYREEENGRGNFPPRFSGLQFPNYSSELNVNALELDDSALYLCASSLAMYQETQYFGPGTRLLVL.

V usage is TRBV11-2 and J usage is TRBJ2-7; a weak D match, TRBD2 (6 bases). V was clipped by 5 bases and J by 2 bases, with 19 bases between them. CDR3 size: 16 residues. Germline-derived CDR1 and CDR2 are SGHAT and FQNNGV. The CDR3 DNA reads as TGTGCCAGCAGCCCGGGGGTCGCGGAATGGACCTACGAGCAGTACTTC. Residues: CASSPGVAEWTYEQYF.

The chain combines TRBV5-1 with TRBJ2-1; 7 bases match TRBD1. The germline gives CDR1 SGHRS, CDR2 YFSETQ. This CDR3 region has 17 residues. V trimming: 1 base; J trimming: 2 bases; junction bases outside the gene matches: 9. CDR3 loop: CASSLMIRQGAYNEQFF. DNA of the CDR3: TGCGCCAGCAGCTTGATGATAAGGCAGGGGGCCTACAATGAGCAGTTCTTC.

The chain recombines TRBV6-1 with TRBJ2-1, with a tentative D call TRBD2 (6 bases). V was trimmed by 5 bases and J by 8 bases, leaving 19 bases between them. This CDR3 spans 15 amino acids. Germline CDR1 MNHNS, CDR2 SASEGT. The CDR3 sequence is CASSSLAVTGDEQFF. The CDR3 DNA follows: TGTGCCAGCAGTTCGCTAGCCGTCACGGGGGATGAGCAGTTCTTC.

The chain has TRBV19 and TRBJ2-7, with D perhaps matching TRBD1 (6 bases). The CDR3 has 16 residues. The germline gives CDR1 LNHDA, CDR2 SQIVND (reference sequence). V was cut by 1 base and J by 4 bases, with 17 bases left in between. CDR3 nucleotides: TGTGCCAGTAGTATAGGGACAGACCGGGCTACATACGAGCAGTACTTC. Its protein is CASSIGTDRATYEQYF. The whole variable domain, filled in from reference TRBV19 and TRBJ2-7, reads DGGITQSPKYLFRKEGQNVTLSCEQNLNHDAMYWYRQDPGQGLRLIYYSQIVNDFQKGDIAEGYSVSREKKESFPLTVTSAQKNPTAFYLCASSIGTDRATYEQYFGPGTRLTVT.

V is TRBV6-6 and J is TRBJ1-1; 10 nucleotides line up with TRBD1. Looked up from germline, CDR1 is MNHNY and CDR2 is SVGAGI (reference sequence). The V segment lost 8 bases and the J segment 8 bases; nucleotides outside the gene matches: 5. The CDR3 is made up of 12 amino acids. The CDR3 DNA follows: TGTGCCAGCGAGAGGGACAGGGGCGAAGCTTTCTTT. This encodes CASERDRGEAFF.

This clone has just a few counts. The chain combines TRBV4-2 with TRBJ2-7; 9 positions match TRBD2. J gave up 4 bases and V 0 bases, and 4 bases lay outside the gene matches. Germline CDR1 reads LGHNA; CDR2 reads YNFKEQ. The CDR3 has 15 amino acids. CDR3 sequence reads: CASSQDGGRGYEQYF. CDR3 DNA sequence: TGTGCCAGCAGCCAAGATGGCGGGAGGGGATACGAGCAGTACTTC.

The V and J genes are TRBV9 and TRBJ2-1; D might be TRBD2 (6 bases). This CDR3 is built from 14 residues. Trimming stripped 1 base from V and 8 bases from J, with 13 bases between. Germline V gene lookup returns CDR1 SGDLS and CDR2 YYNGEE. CDR3 in DNA: TGTGCCAGCAGCGTAAACGGGTGGAGGGATGAGCAGTTCTTC. Protein: CASSVNGWRDEQFF.

As concerns this clone: The junction and the germline gene differ at one end; a read error may be behind it. The gene calls are TRBV7-7 and TRBJ2-5, with 8 bases matching TRBD1. Germline CDR1 and CDR2: SSHAT and FNYEAQ (reference sequence). The CDR3 is made up of 13 amino acids. This CDR3 reads CASSSRGRETQYF. For the CDR3, the DNA is TGTGCTAGCAGCTCCAGGGGGCGGGAGACCCAGTACTTC.

This clone has only a few counts. The junction departs from the called germline gene at one end, perhaps through a read error. The J gene is TRBJ2-1, the V gene TRBV7-7, with a tentative D call TRBD2 (5 bases). CDR1 is SSHAT, CDR2 FNYEAQ, per germline (reference sequence). The CDR3 runs 14 residues. CDR3 in amino acids: CASSLSRADNEQFF. The CDR3 nucleotides are TGTGCTAGCAGCTTATCAAGAGCGGACAATGAGCAGTTCTTC.